Presented here are 19 T cell receptor beta chains from one specimen sequenced in a study of shared clonotypes between healthy human individuals. Profiled with immunoSEQ multiplex PCR; TCRdb holds only in-frame clones, not every one. The sample shows some 580,000 clones, approximately 97% of them seen only once. Sample: naive CD4+ T cells sorted from blood. Stated subset: CD45RA+ positively selected. All receptors derive from a woman aged 25 to 39 in good health.

The gene calls are TRBV2 and TRBJ2-7; weak D call: TRBD1 (5 bases). CDR1 and CDR2 from the germline V gene are SNHLY and FYNNEI. The CDR3 has 14 amino acids. The V and J ends lost 4 bases and 2 bases respectively, with 12 bases between them. The CDR3 DNA is TGTGCCAGCAGTGGGACAAGGGCAACCTACGAGCAGTACTTC. It translates to CASSGTRATYEQYF.

The chain links TRBV5-1 to TRBJ2-3; D call uncertain. Germline lookup yields CDR1 SGHRS and CDR2 YFSETQ. This CDR3 is built from 13 residues. V lost 0 bases to trimming and J lost 2 bases, with 4 bases between them. The CDR3 DNA is TGCGCCAGCAGCTTGGCCAACACAGATACGCAGTATTTT. Translating gives CASSLANTDTQYF.

The rearrangement uses TRBV28 and TRBJ1-4, with 8 bases aligning to TRBD1. CDR1 and CDR2 from the germline V gene are MDHEN and SYDVKM. V gave up 0 bases and J gave up 2 bases; unmatched junction bases: 5. There are 17 residues in the CDR3. This CDR3 is CASSLWGRDRTNEKLFF. CDR3 nucleotides: TGTGCCAGCAGTTTATGGGGAAGGGACAGGACTAATGAAAAACTGTTTTTT. Looking up the rest from reference TRBV28 and TRBJ1-4 gives the full variable domain: DVKVTQSSRYLVKRTGEKVFLECVQDMDHENMFWYRQDPGLGLRLIYFSYDVKMKEKGDIPEGYSVSREKKERFSLILESASTNQTSMYLCASSLWGRDRTNEKLFFGSGTQLSVL.

The chain joins TRBV28 to TRBJ1-1, with TRBD1 as a possible D gene (6 bases). Germline V gives CDR1 MDHEN, CDR2 SYDVKM. Trimming took 3 bases from V and 2 from J, leaving 16 bases between them. The CDR3 is made up of 16 amino acids. The CDR3 DNA reads as TGTGCCAGCAGTTTGCCACAGGGTGTCCCTAACACTGAAGCTTTCTTT. Its protein is CASSLPQGVPNTEAFF.

V usage is TRBV19 and J usage is TRBJ2-5, with 8 bases aligning to TRBD2. This CDR3 region has 15 residues. The V gene's germline CDR1 is LNHDA and CDR2 SQIVND (reference sequence). Trimming removed 0 bases from V and 4 bases from J; junction bases left unmatched: 4. The CDR3 reads CASSIEAGVSETQYF. Here the CDR3 DNA reads TGTGCCAGTAGTATAGAAGCGGGAGTCTCAGAGACCCAGTACTTC. The variable domain in full, completed from reference TRBV19 and TRBJ2-5, reads DGGITQSPKYLFRKEGQNVTLSCEQNLNHDAMYWYRQDPGQGLRLIYYSQIVNDFQKGDIAEGYSVSREKKESFPLTVTSAQKNPTAFYLCASSIEAGVSETQYFGPGTRLLVL.

Only one count was recorded for this clone. The chain uses TRBV5-4 and TRBJ1-2, with unresolved D. CDR1 is SGHNT, CDR2 YYREEE, per germline (reference sequence). The ends were cut back, 8 bases at V and 0 bases at J, with 17 bases in the middle. The CDR3 totals 15 residues. The CDR3 is CASANRGVANYGYTF. CDR3 sequence (DNA): TGTGCCAGTGCCAATCGGGGAGTAGCTAACTATGGCTACACCTTC.

The chain has TRBV28 and TRBJ1-2, with 7 positions matching TRBD1. Germline V gene data show CDR1 as MDHEN and CDR2 as SYDVKM. The V gene end was trimmed by 5 bases and the J gene end by 5 bases; junction bases not matched to a gene: 2. The CDR3 is 12 residues long. In DNA form, the CDR3 reads TGTGCCAGCAGTGCACAGGGGTATGGCTACACCTTC. Its protein is CASSAQGYGYTF.

The chain combines TRBV13 with TRBJ2-7, with 10 bases matching TRBD2. V trimming: 5 bases; J trimming: 0 bases; junction bases outside the gene matches: 4. Germline-derived CDR1 and CDR2 are PRHDT and FYEKMQ (reference sequence). The length of the CDR3 is 15 residues. DNA for the CDR3: TGTGCCAGCAGCCTATGGACTAGCGGCTCCTACGAGCAGTACTTC. As protein: CASSLWTSGSYEQYF.

The J gene is TRBJ1-2, the V gene TRBV28; D unresolved. The CDR3 is 13 residues long. V lost 3 bases to trimming and J lost 2 bases, with 7 bases between them. Germline CDR1 reads MDHEN; CDR2 reads SYDVKM. The chain's CDR3 is CASSLVQNYGYTF. DNA for the CDR3: TGTGCCAGCAGTTTGGTCCAAAACTATGGCTACACCTTC.

This sequence joins TRBV5-5 and TRBJ1-1; D gene uncertain. The germline V gene has CDR1 SGHKS and CDR2 YYEKEE (reference sequence). This CDR3 region has 14 residues. V was trimmed by 0 bases and J by 5 bases, leaving 11 bases between them. CDR3 nucleotides: TGTGCCAGCAGCTTGGTGCTCCGCGAGACTGAAGCTTTCTTT. This codes for CASSLVLRETEAFF.

V and J are TRBV9 and TRBJ2-1, with 9 bases identical to TRBD2. Losses at the gene ends were 3 bases for V and 6 bases for J; bases not matched to a gene: 7. The CDR3 runs 15 residues. CDR1 and CDR2 (germline): SGDLS, YYNGEE. The DNA for the CDR3 is TGTGCCAGCAGCGCCGGGACTAGCTCTTCCAATGAGCAGTTCTTC. It codes for CASSAGTSSSNEQFF. The full variable domain, in which reference TRBV9 and TRBJ2-1 provide the parts outside the CDR3, is DSGVTQTPKHLITATGQRVTLRCSPRSGDLSVYWYQQSLDQGLQFLIQYYNGEERAKGNILERFSAQQFPDLHSELNLSSLELGDSALYFCASSAGTSSSNEQFFGPGTRLTVL.

The chain employs TRBV11-2 and TRBJ1-4; D possibly corresponds to TRBD1 (6 bases). This CDR3 spans 15 amino acids. V was clipped by 4 bases and J by 4 bases, with 13 bases between them. Germline lookup yields CDR1 SGHAT and CDR2 FQNNGV. CDR3: CASSSRQAVNEKLFF. CDR3 nucleotide sequence: TGTGCCAGCAGCTCACGACAGGCCGTTAATGAAAAACTGTTTTTT.

The rearrangement uses TRBV7-6 and TRBJ2-5; 12 positions match TRBD2. The DNA end is more similar to TRBJ2-7, so the J call may be wrong. This CDR3 has 18 residues. Germline V gives CDR1 SGHVS, CDR2 FNYEAQ. The CDR3 region is CASSLSGKSSGRGHEQYF. CDR3 DNA sequence: TGTGCCAGCAGCTTATCAGGCAAGTCTAGCGGGAGGGGCCACGAGCAGTACTTC.

The chain couples TRBV5-1 to TRBJ2-1; D may be TRBD1 (5 bases). This CDR3 spans 14 amino acids. The ends were cut back, 0 bases at V and 3 bases at J, with 7 bases in the middle. Germline V gene lookup returns CDR1 SGHRS and CDR2 YFSETQ. The CDR3 DNA follows: TGCGCCAGCAGCTTGGGACAGATCTACAATGAGCAGTTCTTC. This translates into CASSLGQIYNEQFF.

The chain is built from TRBV6-5 and TRBJ1-4; a possible D gene is TRBD1 (5 bases). V dropped 2 bases and J dropped 7 bases, with 14 bases sitting between them. The germline V gene has CDR1 MNHEY and CDR2 SVGAGI. This CDR3 contains 15 residues. The DNA for the CDR3 is TGTGCCAGCAGTTACGGGGGGGGTGTAAGTGAAAAACTGTTTTTT. It is translated as CASSYGGGVSEKLFF.

The chain has TRBV5-1 and TRBJ2-7; D is ambiguous. Germline V gene lookup returns CDR1 SGHRS and CDR2 YFSETQ. This CDR3 contains 14 residues. Trimming took off 0 bases at V and 3 bases at J, with 10 bases between the two ends. The CDR3 spells CASSLDSKNYEQYF. CDR3 in DNA: TGCGCCAGCAGCTTGGATAGCAAAAACTACGAGCAGTACTTC.

The chain is built from TRBV11-2 and TRBJ2-1; 8 bases fit TRBD1. This CDR3 has 14 amino acids. With 5 bases clipped from V and 6 bases from J, the junction kept 6 bases outside the gene matches. CDR1 and CDR2 from the germline V gene are SGHAT and FQNNGV. CDR3: CASSNLDRANEQFF. The CDR3 DNA reads TGTGCCAGCAGCAATTTGGACAGGGCCAATGAGCAGTTCTTC.

In this sample, this clone turned up once. This sequence joins TRBV7-3 and TRBJ2-5, with D possibly TRBD1 on 5 matching bases. Germline values: CDR1 SGHTA, CDR2 FQGTGA. The CDR3 runs to 15 residues. Trimming pared 3 bases from V and 5 bases from J, leaving 16 bases between. As DNA, the CDR3 is TGTGCCAGCAGCTTGGACGGACACTTCGGGGAGACCCAGTACTTC. Its protein product is CASSLDGHFGETQYF.

Notes on this clone: Additional DNA sequences in this sample encode the identical CDR3. V and J are TRBV28 and TRBJ1-5; D might be TRBD1 (5 bases). Per germline, CDR1 MDHEN and CDR2 SYDVKM. V was pared by 5 bases and J by 4 bases, with 9 bases between. CDR3 size: 13 residues. The CDR3 is CASSGGGNQPQHF. The CDR3 nucleotides are TGTGCCAGCAGTGGGGGGGGGAATCAGCCCCAGCATTTT. Using reference TRBV28 and TRBJ1-5 for the parts outside the CDR3, the full variable domain is DVKVTQSSRYLVKRTGEKVFLECVQDMDHENMFWYRQDPGLGLRLIYFSYDVKMKEKGDIPEGYSVSREKKERFSLILESASTNQTSMYLCASSGGGNQPQHFGDGTRLSIL.